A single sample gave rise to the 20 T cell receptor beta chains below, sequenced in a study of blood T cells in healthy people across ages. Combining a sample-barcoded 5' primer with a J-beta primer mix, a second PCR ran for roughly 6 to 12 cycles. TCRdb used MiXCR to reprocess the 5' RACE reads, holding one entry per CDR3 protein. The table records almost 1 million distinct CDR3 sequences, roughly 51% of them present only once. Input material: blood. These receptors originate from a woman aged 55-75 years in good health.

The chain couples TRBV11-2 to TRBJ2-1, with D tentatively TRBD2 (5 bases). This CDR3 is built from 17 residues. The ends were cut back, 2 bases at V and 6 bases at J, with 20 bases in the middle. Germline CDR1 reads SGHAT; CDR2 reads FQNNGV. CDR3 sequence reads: CASSLKIEGARPNEQFF. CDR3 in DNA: TGTGCCAGCAGCTTAAAAATTGAGGGAGCAAGACCCAATGAGCAGTTCTTC. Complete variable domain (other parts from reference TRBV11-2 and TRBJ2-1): EAGVAQSPRYKIIEKRQSVAFWCNPISGHATLYWYQQILGQGPKLLIQFQNNGVVDDSQLPKDRFSAERLKGVDSTLKIQPAKLEDSAVYLCASSLKIEGARPNEQFFGPGTRLTVL.

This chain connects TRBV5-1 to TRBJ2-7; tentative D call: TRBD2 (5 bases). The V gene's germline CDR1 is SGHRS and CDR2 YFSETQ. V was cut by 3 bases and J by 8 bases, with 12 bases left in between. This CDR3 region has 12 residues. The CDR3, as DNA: TGCGCCAGCAGCTATGAGGGAGACAAGCAGTACTTC. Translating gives CASSYEGDKQYF.

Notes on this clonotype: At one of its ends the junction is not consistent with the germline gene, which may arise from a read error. The CDR3 region has the DNA TGTGCCAGCAGCAAAGACGTGAACACCGGGGAGCTGTTTTTT. Translating it yields CASSKDVNTGELFF. V usage is TRBV3-1 and J usage is TRBJ2-2, with D hard to call. Germline assignment: CDR1 LGHDT and CDR2 YNNKEL (reference sequence). The CDR3 has 14 residues.

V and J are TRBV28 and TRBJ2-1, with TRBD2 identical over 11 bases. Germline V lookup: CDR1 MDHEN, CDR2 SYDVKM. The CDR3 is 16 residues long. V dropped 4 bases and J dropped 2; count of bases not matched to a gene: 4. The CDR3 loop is CASSSLAGGPYNEQFF. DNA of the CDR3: TGTGCCAGCAGTTCCCTAGCGGGAGGTCCCTACAATGAGCAGTTCTTC.

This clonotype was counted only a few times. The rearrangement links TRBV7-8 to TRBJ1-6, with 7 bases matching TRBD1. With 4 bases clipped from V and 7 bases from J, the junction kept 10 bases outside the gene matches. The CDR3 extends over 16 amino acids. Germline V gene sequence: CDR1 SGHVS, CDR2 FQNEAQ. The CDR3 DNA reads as TGTGCCAGCAGCTCCGAGGGGGCTCCTGGCAATTCACCCCTCCACTTT. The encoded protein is CASSSEGAPGNSPLHF.

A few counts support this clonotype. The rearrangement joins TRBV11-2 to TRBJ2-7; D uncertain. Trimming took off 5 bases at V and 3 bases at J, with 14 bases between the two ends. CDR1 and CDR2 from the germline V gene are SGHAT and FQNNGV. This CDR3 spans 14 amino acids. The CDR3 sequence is CASSLRTAYYEQYF. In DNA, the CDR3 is TGTGCCAGCAGCCTTCGGACGGCTTACTACGAGCAGTACTTC.

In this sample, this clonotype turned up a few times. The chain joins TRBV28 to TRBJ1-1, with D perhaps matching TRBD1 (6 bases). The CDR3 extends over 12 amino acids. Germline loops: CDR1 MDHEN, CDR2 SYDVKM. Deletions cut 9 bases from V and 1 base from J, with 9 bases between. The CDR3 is CASRQENTEAFF. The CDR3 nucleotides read TGTGCCAGTAGACAGGAGAACACTGAAGCTTTCTTT.

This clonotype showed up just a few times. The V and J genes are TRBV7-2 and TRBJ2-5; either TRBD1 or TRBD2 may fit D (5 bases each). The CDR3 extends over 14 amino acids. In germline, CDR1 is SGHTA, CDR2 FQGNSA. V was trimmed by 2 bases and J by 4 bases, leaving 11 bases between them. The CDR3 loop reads CASSLINGGETQYF. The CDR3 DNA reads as TGTGCCAGCAGCTTAATTAATGGGGGAGAGACCCAGTACTTC.

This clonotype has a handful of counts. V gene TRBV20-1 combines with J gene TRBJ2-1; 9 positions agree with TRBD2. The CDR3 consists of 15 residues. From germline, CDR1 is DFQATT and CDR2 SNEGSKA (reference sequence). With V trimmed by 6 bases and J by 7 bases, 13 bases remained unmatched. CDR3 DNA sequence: TGCAGTGCCCTGTCCCGACTAGCGGTCCGAAATGAGCAGTTCTTC. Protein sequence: CSALSRLAVRNEQFF.

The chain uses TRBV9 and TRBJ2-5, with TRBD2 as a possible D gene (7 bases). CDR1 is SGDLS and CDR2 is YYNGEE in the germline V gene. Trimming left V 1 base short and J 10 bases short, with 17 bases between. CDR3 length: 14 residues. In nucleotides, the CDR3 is TGTGCCAGCAGCGTAAGAAGGGCCGGGGGGCTCCAGTACTTC. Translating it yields CASSVRRAGGLQYF.

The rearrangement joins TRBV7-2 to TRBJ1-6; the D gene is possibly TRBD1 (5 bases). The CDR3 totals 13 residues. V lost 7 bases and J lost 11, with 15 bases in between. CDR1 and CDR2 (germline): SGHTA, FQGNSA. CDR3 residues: CASNYARETPLHF. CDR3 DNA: TGTGCCAGCAATTATGCCAGGGAAACACCCCTCCACTTT.

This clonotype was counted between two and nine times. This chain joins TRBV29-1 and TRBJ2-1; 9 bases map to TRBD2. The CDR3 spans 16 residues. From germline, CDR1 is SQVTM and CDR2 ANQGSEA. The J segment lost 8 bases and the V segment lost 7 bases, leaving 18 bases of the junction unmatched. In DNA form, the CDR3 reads TGCAGCGGCGGTGGGGGGAGGGGACTAGCTAGGGATGAGCAGTTCTTC. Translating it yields CSGGGGRGLARDEQFF.

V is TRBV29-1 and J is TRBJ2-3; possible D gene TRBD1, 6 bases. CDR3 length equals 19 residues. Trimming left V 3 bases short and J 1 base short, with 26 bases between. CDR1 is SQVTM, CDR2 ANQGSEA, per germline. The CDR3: CSVDPPAEPWGRGTDTQYF. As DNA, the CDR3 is TGCAGCGTTGATCCCCCGGCGGAACCGTGGGGGCGGGGCACAGATACGCAGTATTTT.

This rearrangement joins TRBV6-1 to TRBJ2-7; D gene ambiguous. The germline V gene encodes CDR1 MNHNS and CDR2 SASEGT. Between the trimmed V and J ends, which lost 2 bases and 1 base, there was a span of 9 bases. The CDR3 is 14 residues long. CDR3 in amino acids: CASSELVDSYEQYF. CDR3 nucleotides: TGTGCCAGCAGTGAATTAGTCGATTCCTACGAGCAGTACTTC.

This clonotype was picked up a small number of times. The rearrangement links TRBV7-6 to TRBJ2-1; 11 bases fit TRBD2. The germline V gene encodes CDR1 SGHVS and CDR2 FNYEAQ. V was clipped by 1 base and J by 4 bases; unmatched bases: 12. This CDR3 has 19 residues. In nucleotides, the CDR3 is TGTGCCAGCAGCTTAGGACTAGCGGGAATAGGAGGGGGATACAATGAGCAGTTCTTC. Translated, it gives CASSLGLAGIGGGYNEQFF.

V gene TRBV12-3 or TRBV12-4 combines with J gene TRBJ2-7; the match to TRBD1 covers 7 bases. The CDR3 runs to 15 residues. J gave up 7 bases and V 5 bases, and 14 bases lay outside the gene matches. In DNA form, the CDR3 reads TGTGCCAGCAGTCCTCTGGACAGGATCTACAATGAGCAGTACTTC. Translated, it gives CASSPLDRIYNEQYF.

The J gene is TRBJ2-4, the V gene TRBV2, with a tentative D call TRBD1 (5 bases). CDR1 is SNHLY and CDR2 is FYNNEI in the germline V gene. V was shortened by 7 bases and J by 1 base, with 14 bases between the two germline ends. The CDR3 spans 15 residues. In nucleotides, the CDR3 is TGTGCCAGCAACGACCCATACAGGGCCAAAAACATTCAGTACTTC. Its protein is CASNDPYRAKNIQYF. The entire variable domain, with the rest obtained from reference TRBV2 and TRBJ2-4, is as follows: EPEVTQTPSHQVTQMGQEVILRCVPISNHLYFYWYRQILGQKVEFLVSFYNNEISEKSEIFDDQFSVERPDGSNFTLKIRSTKLEDSAMYFCASNDPYRAKNIQYFGAGTRLSVL.

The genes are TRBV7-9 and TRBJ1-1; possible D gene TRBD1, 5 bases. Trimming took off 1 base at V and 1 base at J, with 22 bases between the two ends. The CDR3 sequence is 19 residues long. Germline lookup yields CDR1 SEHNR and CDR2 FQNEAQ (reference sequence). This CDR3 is CASSLDPYQRRQSNTEAFF. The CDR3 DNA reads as TGTGCCAGCAGCTTAGATCCCTACCAAAGGAGACAGTCGAACACTGAAGCTTTCTTT.

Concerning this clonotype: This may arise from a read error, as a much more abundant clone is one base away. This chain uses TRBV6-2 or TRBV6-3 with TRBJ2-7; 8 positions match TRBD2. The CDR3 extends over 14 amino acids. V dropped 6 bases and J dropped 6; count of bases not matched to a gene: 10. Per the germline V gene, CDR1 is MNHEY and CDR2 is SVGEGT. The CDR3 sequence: CASRRSGSPSEQYF. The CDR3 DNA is TGTGCCAGCAGGAGGAGCGGGAGCCCTAGCGAGCAGTACTTC.

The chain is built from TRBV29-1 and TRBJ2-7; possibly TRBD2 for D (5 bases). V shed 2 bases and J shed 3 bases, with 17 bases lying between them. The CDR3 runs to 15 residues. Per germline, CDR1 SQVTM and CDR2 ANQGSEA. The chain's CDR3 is CSVERATGSLYEQYF. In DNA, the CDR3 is TGCAGCGTTGAACGGGCAACGGGAAGCCTCTACGAGCAGTACTTC.